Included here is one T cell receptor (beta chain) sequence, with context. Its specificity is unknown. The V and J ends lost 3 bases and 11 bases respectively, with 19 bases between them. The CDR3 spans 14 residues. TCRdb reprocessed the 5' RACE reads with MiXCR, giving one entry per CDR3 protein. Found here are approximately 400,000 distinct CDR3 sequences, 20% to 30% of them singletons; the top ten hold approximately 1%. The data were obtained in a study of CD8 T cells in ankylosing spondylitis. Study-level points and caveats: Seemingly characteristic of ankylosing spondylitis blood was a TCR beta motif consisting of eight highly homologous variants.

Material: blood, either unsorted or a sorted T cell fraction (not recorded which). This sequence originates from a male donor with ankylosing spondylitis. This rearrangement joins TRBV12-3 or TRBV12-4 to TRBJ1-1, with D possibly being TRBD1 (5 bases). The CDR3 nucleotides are TGTGCCAGCAGTTTTGTTAAGGGGCGCGTCGGGGCTTTCTTT. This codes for CASSFVKGRVGAFF.